This T cell receptor (beta chain) was observed in a study of T cells in Graves' hyperthyroidism and ophthalmopathy. Notes on the study in general: Most thyroid clonotypes expanded above 0.001 were also detected in blood. Ophthalmopathy and stable hyperthyroidism were told apart by a 13 V-J model.

CDR3 length: 13 amino acids. After removal of 10 bases from V and 5 bases from J, the junction contained 9 bases not matched to a gene. Germline V gives CDR1 ENHRY, CDR2 SYGVKD. Patients aged 18 to 65 with hyperthyroidism were newly diagnosed, with duration under 2 months. Cells are PBMCs isolated from around 9.4 ml of fresh blood. Many counts were recorded for this clonotype. Its cognate antigen is unknown. Researchers amplified the TCR beta CDR3 regions from RNA transcripts. TCR CDR3 regions were first amplified by RT-PCR with HTBI primers. TCRdb used MiXCR to reprocess the multiplex PCR reads, holding one entry per CDR3 protein. Among about 720,000 distinct CDR3 sequences, roughly 17% were seen once, and the ten largest hold approximately 8%.

This receptor was taken from a man aged 18 to 29 with Graves' hyperthyroidism. The sample comprised blood. This chain connects TRBV10-3 to TRBJ2-7; 9 positions agree with TRBD2. In nucleotides, the CDR3 is TGTGCCACGGATAGCGGGAGAGGCGACGAGCAGTACTTC. This encodes CATDSGRGDEQYF.